What follows is one TCR beta chain and its context. Its matching antigen is unknown. This sample is drawn from a study of cytomegalovirus exposure and HLA in healthy donors. Primers for the PCR totalled 60 Vbeta and 13 Jbeta. Only in-frame clones appear in the TCRdb table, and some are missing; sequencing was by immunoSEQ multiplex PCR. The sample's table shows over 30,000 clones. Overall study findings and caveats: Later analysis indicated greater clonal expansion among HLA-associated TCR beta chains than among equally common other chains.

CDR1 is ENHRY, CDR2 SYGVKD, per germline. The CDR3 consists of 15 residues. Germline trimming cut 6 bases from V and 3 bases from J; bases unmatched to any gene: 10. Sequencing was done on a sample of PBMCs. V is TRBV10-3 and J is TRBJ2-7; 8 bases are shared with TRBD1. This receptor was identified in a woman in her forties in good health and CMV-seropositive. The CDR3 region is CAISEPGTGNYEQYF. The CDR3 nucleotides are TGTGCCATCAGCGAGCCCGGGACAGGAAACTACGAGCAGTACTTC.